The 29 T cell receptor beta chains given below trace back to one sample, sequenced in a study of cytomegalovirus exposure and HLA in healthy donors. The PCR made use of 60 Vbeta and 13 Jbeta primers. Some clones are missing from TCRdb's copy, which holds only in-frame ones; the method was immunoSEQ multiplex PCR. The repertoire consists of 70,000 to 85,000 clones, with 62% occurring once and the leading ten covering 3.5% to 4.5%. The sequenced sample was PBMCs. Source of these receptors: a male donor in good health and CMV-seropositive.

By share, this clone ranks as medium-sized (0.01 to 0.1%). This chain links TRBV6-5 with TRBJ2-1; a possible D gene is TRBD2 (6 bases). The V end lost 6 bases, the J end lost 6 bases, and 9 bases lay between the germline ends. CDR1 MNHEY and CDR2 SVGAGI come from the germline V gene. This CDR3 has 12 amino acids. The CDR3 region has the DNA TGTGCCAGCAGCCCCGGGGGCAATGAGCAGTTCTTC. Translated: CASSPGGNEQFF.

The rearrangement links TRBV7-8 to TRBJ2-7; the D gene is possibly TRBD2 (6 bases). The germline CDR1 and CDR2 sequences are SGHVS and FQNEAQ. The CDR3 spans 13 residues. With 5 bases removed from V and 3 bases from J, the gap between germline ends came to 11 bases. This CDR3 is CASSAFSGYEQYF. The CDR3 coding sequence is TGTGCCAGCAGCGCATTTAGCGGCTACGAGCAGTACTTC.

This clone was picked up a small number of times. The rearrangement uses TRBV28 and TRBJ1-2; D unclear. V dropped 3 bases and J dropped 2 bases, with 4 bases sitting between them. The CDR3 length is 12 residues. The germline V gene encodes CDR1 MDHEN and CDR2 SYDVKM. CDR3 sequence (DNA): TGTGCCAGCAGTTTTAGAAACTATGGCTACACCTTC. It codes for CASSFRNYGYTF.

This clone was observed a handful of times. The chain combines TRBV6-1 with TRBJ2-7; D remains ambiguous. CDR1 and CDR2 (germline): MNHNS, SASEGT. Trimming took off 1 base at V and 0 bases at J, with 4 bases between the two ends. The CDR3 sequence is 13 residues long. The CDR3 region is CASSEVFSYEQYF. Written as DNA, the CDR3 is TGTGCCAGCAGTGAAGTCTTCTCCTACGAGCAGTACTTC.

A few counts support this clone. The chain employs TRBV18 and TRBJ2-7; weak D call: TRBD2 (5 bases). Germline V CDR1 and CDR2: KGHSH, LQKENI. This CDR3 spans 11 amino acids. The V end lost 5 bases, the J end lost 5 bases, and 7 bases lay between the germline ends. The CDR3 loop is CASSLEDEQYF. The CDR3 region has the DNA TGTGCCAGCTCATTGGAGGACGAGCAGTACTTC.

This sequence joins TRBV9 and TRBJ2-5, with 7 bases identical to TRBD1. CDR1 is SGDLS, CDR2 YYNGEE, per germline. V shed 3 bases and J 3 bases; nucleotides not matched to a gene: 8. This CDR3 comprises 15 residues. The CDR3 coding sequence is TGTGCCAGCAGCGCACAGGGGACCCTTAAAGAGACCCAGTACTTC. Translated: CASSAQGTLKETQYF. The entire variable domain, with the rest obtained from reference TRBV9 and TRBJ2-5, is as follows: DSGVTQTPKHLITATGQRVTLRCSPRSGDLSVYWYQQSLDQGLQFLIQYYNGEERAKGNILERFSAQQFPDLHSELNLSSLELGDSALYFCASSAQGTLKETQYFGPGTRLLVL.

The V gene is TRBV27, the J gene TRBJ1-2; D may be TRBD1 (5 bases). V was clipped by 6 bases and J by 5 bases, with 25 bases between them. This CDR3 has 17 residues. Germline lookup yields CDR1 MNHEY and CDR2 SMNVEV (reference sequence). The CDR3 is CASRSTAQTYMEYGYTF. The CDR3, as DNA: TGTGCCAGCAGGTCGACAGCCCAAACCTATATGGAATATGGCTACACCTTC.

The chain recombines TRBV5-6 with TRBJ2-7; 7 bases agree with TRBD1. There are 14 residues in the CDR3. CDR1 and CDR2 (germline): SGHDT, YYEEEE. V was pared by 2 bases and J by 4 bases, with 6 bases of the junction left unmatched. CDR3 region: CASSFRDRQYEQYF. The CDR3 DNA reads as TGTGCCAGCAGCTTCCGGGACAGACAATACGAGCAGTACTTC.

The J gene is TRBJ1-4, the V gene TRBV30; D might be TRBD1 (5 bases). The CDR3 loop spans 14 amino acids. Trimming took off 0 bases at V and 7 bases at J, with 12 bases between the two ends. The germline gives CDR1 GTSNPN, CDR2 SVGIG (reference sequence). CDR3 amino acids: CAWSVSFRGEKLFF. CDR3 nucleotide sequence: TGTGCCTGGAGTGTTTCTTTTAGGGGTGAAAAACTGTTTTTT. Using reference TRBV30 and TRBJ1-4 for the parts outside the CDR3, the full variable domain is SQTIHQWPATLVQPVGSPLSLECTVEGTSNPNLYWYRQAAGRGLQLLFYSVGIGQISSEVPQNLSASRPQDRQFILSSKKLLLSDSGFYLCAWSVSFRGEKLFFGSGTQLSVL.

This clone was observed a single time. This sequence joins TRBV27 and TRBJ2-1; tentative D call: TRBD1 (6 bases). The CDR3 has 13 amino acids. Trimming stripped 7 bases from V and 5 bases from J, with 12 bases between. In germline, CDR1 is MNHEY, CDR2 SMNVEV (reference sequence). CDR3 region: CASNSQGHNEQFF. The DNA of the CDR3 is TGTGCCAGCAACTCCCAGGGGCACAATGAGCAGTTCTTC.

This clone has only a few counts. The V and J genes are TRBV12-5 and TRBJ1-2, with D unclear. Germline loops: CDR1 LGHNT, CDR2 FRNRAP. CDR3 length: 14 residues. V lost 6 bases and J 2 bases, leaving 13 bases between the germline ends. CDR3 in amino acids: CASGSSQLNYGYTF. In nucleotides, the CDR3 is TGTGCTAGTGGCTCCTCACAGTTAAACTATGGCTACACCTTC.

CDR3 coding DNA: TGTGCCACCAGCAGGGGCCCCAATCAGCCCCAGCATTTT. It is translated as CATSRGPNQPQHF. V and J are TRBV15 and TRBJ1-5; D uncertain. V shed 3 bases and J shed 3 bases, with 6 bases lying between them. Germline V lookup: CDR1 LNHNV, CDR2 YYDKDF (reference sequence). The CDR3 loop spans 13 amino acids. The whole variable domain, filled in from reference TRBV15 and TRBJ1-5, reads DAMVIQNPRYQVTQFGKPVTLSCSQTLNHNVMYWYQQKSSQAPKLLFHYYDKDFNNEADTPDNFQSRRPNTSFCFLDIRSPGLGDTAMYLCATSRGPNQPQHFGDGTRLSIL.

The chain has TRBV30 and TRBJ2-3, with 7 nucleotides matching TRBD2. This CDR3 has 15 amino acids. Trimming at V came to 7 bases and at J to 4 bases, leaving 14 bases not matched to a gene. Germline CDR1 GTSNPN, CDR2 SVGIG (reference sequence). CDR3 sequence: CAYLLSGDLADTQYF. In nucleotides, the CDR3 is TGTGCCTACCTCTTGAGCGGGGACCTTGCAGATACGCAGTATTTT. Supplemented by reference TRBV30 and TRBJ2-3, the full variable domain reads SQTIHQWPATLVQPVGSPLSLECTVEGTSNPNLYWYRQAAGRGLQLLFYSVGIGQISSEVPQNLSASRPQDRQFILSSKKLLLSDSGFYLCAYLLSGDLADTQYFGPGTRLTVL.

The chain recombines TRBV4-1 with TRBJ2-4, with 9 bases identical to TRBD1. Looked up from germline, CDR1 is MGHRA and CDR2 is YSYEKL. The junction had 12 bases not matched to a gene; V was cut back by 0 bases and J by 15 bases. This CDR3 region has 15 residues. The CDR3 nucleotides are TGCGCCAGCAGCCAAGAGATAGGTGGGACAGGGTTTGGGTACTTC. Protein: CASSQEIGGTGFGYF.

A few counts support this clone. This chain links TRBV5-1 with TRBJ1-6, with D tentatively TRBD1 (6 bases). The CDR3 extends over 18 amino acids. V dropped 4 bases and J dropped 0 bases, with 17 bases sitting between them. Germline CDR1 SGHRS, CDR2 YFSETQ. The CDR3 DNA sequence: TGCGCCAGCAGCCAGAGCGGGGGGCCTTACTCCTATAATTCACCCCTCCACTTT. It yields the protein CASSQSGGPYSYNSPLHF.

This chain uses TRBV5-3 with TRBJ2-2, with TRBD1 matching 8 bases. TRBV5-3 is an ORF, with its function uncertain. V lost 4 bases, J lost 1 base, and 3 bases stayed unmatched. The length of the CDR3 is 15 residues. The CDR3 loop reads CARSPTGENTGELFF. The CDR3 bases are TGTGCCAGAAGCCCGACAGGGGAGAACACCGGGGAGCTGTTTTTT.

The rearrangement uses TRBV18 and TRBJ1-5; D unresolved. In germline, CDR1 is KGHSH, CDR2 LQKENI. The V end lost 0 bases, the J end lost 7 bases, and 7 bases lay between the germline ends. CDR3 length: 13 amino acids. Here the CDR3 reads CASSPPMGQPQHF. In DNA, the CDR3 is TGTGCCAGCTCACCACCAATGGGCCAGCCCCAGCATTTT.

CDR3 DNA sequence: TGCAGCGTTGAAGATCGCGGTCCCCGGGGGGGATGGGAGACCCAGTACTTC. Translated: CSVEDRGPRGGWETQYF. The chain employs TRBV29-1 and TRBJ2-5, with 8 bases lining up with TRBD2. V dropped 0 bases and J dropped 5; count of bases not matched to a gene: 14. CDR1 is SQVTM and CDR2 is ANQGSEA in the germline V gene. CDR3 length: 17 amino acids.

This clone was seen more than once but under ten times. The chain links TRBV7-8 to TRBJ1-3; D is unresolved. The germline V gene encodes CDR1 SGHVS and CDR2 FQNEAQ. The CDR3 runs 15 residues. V lost 5 bases to trimming and J lost 0 bases, with 11 bases between them. The CDR3 DNA is TGTGCCAGCAGCGCACAGTTTTCCTCTGGAAACACCATATATTTT. It translates to CASSAQFSSGNTIYF. The full variable domain, in which reference TRBV7-8 and TRBJ1-3 provide the parts outside the CDR3, is GAGVSQSPRYKVAKRGQDVALRCDPISGHVSLFWYQQALGQGPEFLTYFQNEAQLDKSGLPSDRFFAERPEGSVSTLKIQRTQQEDSAVYLCASSAQFSSGNTIYFGEGSWLTVV.

The chain is built from TRBV2 and TRBJ2-4; unclear D gene. This CDR3 is 15 amino acids long. Trimming left V 4 bases short and J 4 bases short, with 14 bases between. From germline, CDR1 is SNHLY and CDR2 FYNNEI. The chain's CDR3 is CASSVAVVLKNIQYF. The CDR3 nucleotides read TGTGCCAGCAGTGTTGCTGTTGTGCTAAAAAACATTCAGTACTTC.

CDR3 DNA: TGTGCCAGCAGTTTATCGATGAATGGACAGTTAGCCTACGAGCAGTACTTC. Encoded protein: CASSLSMNGQLAYEQYF. This rearrangement joins TRBV27 to TRBJ2-7, with D tentatively TRBD1 (6 bases). Trimming removed 0 bases at V and 2 bases at J, with 17 bases between. The germline V gene encodes CDR1 MNHEY and CDR2 SMNVEV (reference sequence). CDR3 size: 17 residues.

The chain combines TRBV18 with TRBJ2-3, with 7 bases aligning to TRBD2. This CDR3 has 13 residues. J gave up 1 base and V 5 bases, and 0 bases lay outside the gene matches. CDR1 is KGHSH, CDR2 LQKENI, per germline. This CDR3 is CASSAGGTDTQYF. The CDR3 nucleotides are TGTGCCAGCTCAGCGGGGGGCACAGATACGCAGTATTTT.

The V call is TRBV6-4, the J call TRBJ2-3; unclear D gene. V dropped 3 bases and J dropped 2 bases, with 18 bases sitting between them. CDR1 and CDR2 from the germline V gene are MRHNA and SNTAGT. The CDR3 length is 17 residues. The CDR3 is CASSEELTGSYTDTQYF. Here the CDR3 DNA reads TGTGCCAGCAGTGAGGAGTTGACTGGATCATACACAGATACGCAGTATTTT.

The chain recombines TRBV19 with TRBJ2-7; D perhaps matches TRBD1 (5 bases). The length of the CDR3 is 12 residues. Germline V gene sequence: CDR1 LNHDA, CDR2 SQIVND (reference sequence). The germline V and J ends were trimmed by 2 bases and 6 bases, with 8 bases remaining between them. Written as DNA, the CDR3 is TGTGCCAGTAGTATACAGGGTTCCGAGCAGTACTTC. Protein: CASSIQGSEQYF.

This clone has just a few counts. The CDR3 loop is CASSLTSGGTDTQYF. CDR3 sequence (DNA): TGTGCCAGCAGCTTGACTAGCGGGGGAACAGATACGCAGTATTTT. The chain is built from TRBV7-9 and TRBJ2-3, with 12 bases aligning to TRBD2. The J segment lost 3 bases and the V segment lost 3 bases, leaving 1 base of the junction unmatched. This CDR3 contains 15 residues. CDR1 is SEHNR and CDR2 is FQNEAQ in the germline V gene (reference sequence).

This rearrangement joins TRBV7-3 to TRBJ2-3; 14 nucleotides align to TRBD2. CDR1 is SGHTA and CDR2 is FQGTGA in the germline V gene. The CDR3 has 16 residues. The V gene end was trimmed by 4 bases and the J gene end by 5 bases; junction bases not matched to a gene: 5. The CDR3 here is CASSSRLAGGQDTQYF. The DNA for the CDR3 is TGTGCCAGCAGCTCCCGACTAGCGGGAGGGCAAGATACGCAGTATTTT. The entire variable domain, with the rest obtained from reference TRBV7-3 and TRBJ2-3, is as follows: GAGVSQTPSNKVTEKGKYVELRCDPISGHTALYWYRQSLGQGPEFLIYFQGTGAADDSGLPNDRFFAVRPEGSVSTLKIQRTERGDSAVYLCASSSRLAGGQDTQYFGPGTRLTVL.

J is TRBJ1-2 and V is TRBV5-4, with 9 bases that match TRBD1. V was pared by 4 bases and J by 2 bases, with 6 bases of the junction left unmatched. CDR1 is SGHNT and CDR2 is YYREEE in the germline V gene (reference sequence). The length of the CDR3 is 15 residues. The chain's CDR3 is CASSVSGTGNYGYTF. In nucleotides, the CDR3 is TGTGCCAGCAGCGTCTCCGGGACAGGGAACTATGGCTACACCTTC.

Only a few counts were recorded for this clone. The chain links TRBV19 to TRBJ1-5; D is uncertain. Germline CDR1 LNHDA, CDR2 SQIVND (reference sequence). This CDR3 has 12 residues. V lost 10 bases, J lost 6 bases, and 13 bases lay in between. CDR3 loop: CATGRGSQPQHF. CDR3 bases: TGTGCCACTGGGAGAGGTAGTCAGCCCCAGCATTTT.

This clone was seen a few times. The genes are TRBV4-2 and TRBJ2-7, with TRBD1 matching over 10 bases. In germline, CDR1 is LGHNA, CDR2 YNFKEQ. V shed 4 bases, J shed 4 bases, and the junction held 10 bases outside the gene matches. The CDR3 loop spans 16 amino acids. CDR3 in amino acids: CASSPTGTGAGYEQYF. The CDR3 coding sequence is TGTGCCAGCAGCCCAACGGGGACAGGGGCCGGGTACGAGCAGTACTTC.